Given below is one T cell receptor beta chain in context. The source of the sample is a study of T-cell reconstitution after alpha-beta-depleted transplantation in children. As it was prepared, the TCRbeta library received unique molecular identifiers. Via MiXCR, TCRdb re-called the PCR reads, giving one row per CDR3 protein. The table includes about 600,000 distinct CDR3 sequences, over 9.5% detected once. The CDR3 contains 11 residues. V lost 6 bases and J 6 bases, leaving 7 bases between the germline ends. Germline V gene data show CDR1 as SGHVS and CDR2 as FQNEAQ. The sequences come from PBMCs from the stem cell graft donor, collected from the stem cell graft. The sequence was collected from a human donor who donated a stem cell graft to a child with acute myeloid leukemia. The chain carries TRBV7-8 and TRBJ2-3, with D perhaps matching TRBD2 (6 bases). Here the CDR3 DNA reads TGTGCCAGCAGGGGGAGGGATACGCAGTATTTT. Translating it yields CASRGRDTQYF.